Presented here are 20 T cell receptor beta chains from one specimen sequenced in a study of T-cell memory formation after mild COVID-19. TCRdb re-derived calls from the 5' RACE reads in MiXCR, one entry per CDR3 protein. This table has 450,000 to 650,000 distinct CDR3 sequences, roughly 22% appearing once. Sequencing was done on a sample of PBMCs or a T cell subset sorted from them (not recorded which). These receptors came from an adult woman who had mild COVID-19 (a few samples of this study predate the infection). Cell type and time point are not known.

This clonotype appeared a few times. V and J are TRBV7-3 and TRBJ2-1, with a possible D match to TRBD1 (6 bases). Germline V CDR1 and CDR2: SGHTA, FQGTGA. V was trimmed by 4 bases and J by 9 bases, leaving 16 bases between them. The CDR3 loop spans 14 amino acids. In nucleotides, the CDR3 is TGTGCCAGCAGCTCCAACGCTCAGGGGAGTGAGCAGTTCTTC. It translates to CASSSNAQGSEQFF.

The chain joins TRBV6-5 to TRBJ2-7, with D maybe TRBD2 (5 bases). The germline V gene has CDR1 MNHEY and CDR2 SVGAGI. Trimming stripped 0 bases from V and 4 bases from J, with 19 bases between. The CDR3 loop spans 17 amino acids. The CDR3 coding sequence is TGTGCCAGCAGTTACTCTCCCCCCGAGTGGGGAGCGTACGAGCAGTACTTC. Amino acid sequence: CASSYSPPEWGAYEQYF.

The chain combines TRBV28 with TRBJ1-2; TRBD1 agrees at 8 bases. This CDR3 region has 17 residues. CDR1 MDHEN and CDR2 SYDVKM come from the germline V gene. With V trimmed by 5 bases and J by 0 bases, 11 bases remained unmatched. The CDR3 loop reads CASSPGGAGSSNYGYTF. DNA of the CDR3: TGTGCCAGCAGTCCAGGGGGCGCAGGTTCATCTAACTATGGCTACACCTTC.

This clonotype has a handful of counts. The rearrangement uses TRBV7-9 and TRBJ2-3; no reliable D call. This CDR3 is built from 16 residues. The germline V gene encodes CDR1 SEHNR and CDR2 FQNEAQ (reference sequence). Trimming removed 2 bases from V and 0 bases from J, with 12 bases in between. The CDR3 here is CASSLWGQRSTDTQYF. CDR3 nucleotide sequence: TGTGCCAGCAGCTTATGGGGTCAACGTAGCACAGATACGCAGTATTTT. Full variable domain (missing parts from reference TRBV7-9 and TRBJ2-3): DTGVSQNPRHKITKRGQNVTFRCDPISEHNRLYWYRQTLGQGPEFLTYFQNEAQLEKSRLLSDRFSAERPKGSFSTLEIQRTEQGDSAMYLCASSLWGQRSTDTQYFGPGTRLTVL.

The V call is TRBV4-1, the J call TRBJ1-1; a weak D match, TRBD1 (5 bases). Germline V gene sequence: CDR1 MGHRA, CDR2 YSYEKL. Trimming took off 0 bases at V and 11 bases at J, with 19 bases between the two ends. This CDR3 comprises 15 residues. The CDR3 DNA is TGCGCCAGCAGCCAAGATAGGTCAGGGTCAGGAGGGGCTTTCTTT. It specifies CASSQDRSGSGGAFF.

The chain recombines TRBV7-9 with TRBJ2-1; 10 bases agree with TRBD2. Trimming took 4 bases from V and 6 from J; bases not matched to a gene: 6. From germline, CDR1 is SEHNR and CDR2 FQNEAQ (reference sequence). The CDR3 totals 15 residues. The CDR3 is CASSSGLARFNEQFF. CDR3 nucleotides: TGTGCCAGCAGCTCGGGACTAGCGAGATTCAATGAGCAGTTCTTC. The variable domain in full, completed from reference TRBV7-9 and TRBJ2-1, reads DTGVSQNPRHKITKRGQNVTFRCDPISEHNRLYWYRQTLGQGPEFLTYFQNEAQLEKSRLLSDRFSAERPKGSFSTLEIQRTEQGDSAMYLCASSSGLARFNEQFFGPGTRLTVL.

This clonotype came up a few times. The rearrangement joins TRBV5-6 to TRBJ2-1; D unclear. V was clipped by 0 bases and J by 8 bases, with 12 bases between them. The CDR3 is made up of 14 amino acids. Germline V gene data show CDR1 as SGHDT and CDR2 as YYEEEE. The CDR3 region is CASSLGRVLYEQFF. CDR3 bases: TGTGCCAGCAGCTTGGGACGGGTCTTGTATGAGCAGTTCTTC.

CDR3 nucleotides: TGTGCCTGGAGTAGGGCTAGCGGGGACCCCAGCTCCTACGAGCAGTACTTC. Translating gives CAWSRASGDPSSYEQYF. The chain is built from TRBV30 and TRBJ2-7; TRBD2 agrees at 9 bases. The V segment lost 2 bases and the J segment 0 bases; nucleotides outside the gene matches: 11. In germline, CDR1 is GTSNPN, CDR2 SVGIG (reference sequence). CDR3 length: 17 amino acids.

This clonotype was picked up a small number of times. The chain couples TRBV7-3 to TRBJ2-1; possibly TRBD1 or TRBD2 for D (5 bases each). V was pared by 5 bases and J by 5 bases, with 22 bases between. Germline values: CDR1 SGHTA, CDR2 FQGTGA. The CDR3 totals 17 residues. The CDR3 coding sequence is TGTGCCAGCAGCCCCTTTCCGAGGGGTTCCGTGAACAATGAGCAGTTCTTC. It codes for CASSPFPRGSVNNEQFF.

The chain is built from TRBV7-2 and TRBJ2-2, with TRBD2 as a possible D gene (5 bases). The CDR3 is 14 residues long. V was trimmed by 3 bases and J by 3 bases, leaving 8 bases between them. Germline CDR1 and CDR2: SGHTA and FQGNSA. This CDR3 reads CASSFTADTGELFF. CDR3 in DNA: TGTGCCAGCAGCTTTACAGCGGACACCGGGGAGCTGTTTTTT. Supplemented by reference TRBV7-2 and TRBJ2-2, the full variable domain reads GAGVSQSPSNKVTEKGKDVELRCDPISGHTALYWYRQSLGQGLEFLIYFQGNSAPDKSGLPSDRFSAERTGGSVSTLTIQRTQQEDSAVYLCASSFTADTGELFFGEGSRLTVL.

In its sample, this clonotype was seen a few times. The J gene is TRBJ2-3, the V gene TRBV14; 8 bases map to TRBD2. The CDR3 extends over 19 amino acids. From germline, CDR1 is SGHDN and CDR2 FVKESK. The ends lost 4 bases at V and 1 base at J; junction bases unmatched: 16. This CDR3 is CASSLSERAGGLGTDTQYF. As DNA, the CDR3 is TGTGCCAGCAGCCTTTCCGAAAGGGCGGGAGGTCTGGGCACAGATACGCAGTATTTT.

The chain combines TRBV3-1 with TRBJ1-5; D is ambiguous. CDR1 LGHDT and CDR2 YNNKEL come from the germline V gene (reference sequence). CDR3 size: 13 residues. V shed 3 bases and J shed 7 bases, with 10 bases lying between them. The CDR3: CASSQDVMQPQHF. The CDR3 coding sequence is TGTGCCAGCAGCCAGGACGTAATGCAGCCCCAGCATTTT.

This clonotype showed up many times. The chain combines TRBV7-9 with TRBJ2-2; D gene ambiguous. Germline V CDR1 and CDR2: SEHNR, FQNEAQ (reference sequence). This CDR3 spans 11 amino acids. Trimming left V 5 bases short and J 6 bases short, with 4 bases between. CDR3 in DNA: TGTGCCAGCAGCCCCGCCGGGGAGCTGTTTTTT. This encodes CASSPAGELFF.

The rearrangement joins TRBV11-3 to TRBJ2-5; no firm D call. The CDR3 spans 14 residues. CDR1 SGHNT and CDR2 YENEEA come from the germline V gene. V lost 0 bases and J lost 7, with 12 bases in between. The CDR3 is CASSLEPNRGTQYF. CDR3 bases: TGTGCCAGCAGCTTAGAGCCGAACCGAGGGACCCAGTACTTC.

CDR3 in DNA: TGTGCCAGTAGTATCTCCCCCAGATCGTATGGAAACACCATATATTTT. Protein: CASSISPRSYGNTIYF. V and J are TRBV19 and TRBJ1-3; D unclear. Trimming pared 3 bases from V and 3 bases from J, leaving 15 bases between. Germline CDR1 LNHDA, CDR2 SQIVND (reference sequence). The CDR3 runs to 16 residues.

The chain uses TRBV2 and TRBJ2-7; D perhaps matches TRBD1 (6 bases). The CDR3 has 13 amino acids. The V end was cut by 9 bases, the J end by 3 bases, with 15 bases between. Germline V gives CDR1 SNHLY, CDR2 FYNNEI. The CDR3 coding sequence is TGTGCCAGTTCCCGGGACAACCACTACGAGCAGTACTTC. Translated: CASSRDNHYEQYF.

This clonotype has a handful of counts. The rearrangement links TRBV13 to TRBJ2-6, with D perhaps TRBD1 (6 bases). The CDR3 length is 15 residues. Germline assignment: CDR1 PRHDT and CDR2 FYEKMQ (reference sequence). Trimming left V 5 bases short and J 2 bases short, with 10 bases between. CDR3 amino acids: CASSLNRAGANVLTF. CDR3 DNA sequence: TGTGCCAGCAGCCTGAACAGGGCTGGGGCCAACGTCCTGACTTTC.

This clonotype was counted between two and nine times. The rearrangement links TRBV20-1 to TRBJ2-2; D remains unclear. Germline CDR1 reads DFQATT; CDR2 reads SNEGSKA (reference sequence). V was cut by 1 base and J by 11 bases, with 14 bases left in between. The CDR3 has 13 residues. The CDR3 region has the DNA TGCAGTGCTAGAGGCGTATCGGGTGGAGAGCTGTTTTTT. Protein product: CSARGVSGGELFF.

This rearrangement joins TRBV15 to TRBJ2-7; D is uncertain. This CDR3 contains 13 residues. Trimming removed 1 base at V and 6 bases at J, with 10 bases between. Germline V gene lookup returns CDR1 LNHNV and CDR2 YYDKDF (reference sequence). Here the CDR3 DNA reads TGTGCCACCAGCAGAGCCACTAATAGCGAGCAGTACTTC. This translates into CATSRATNSEQYF.

J is TRBJ1-2 and V is TRBV14, with D tentatively TRBD1 (5 bases). Trimming removed 1 base at V and 8 bases at J, with 11 bases between. This CDR3 comprises 13 residues. Germline CDR1 reads SGHDN; CDR2 reads FVKESK. The CDR3 bases are TGTGCCAGCAGCCAAGGTTCAGGGTGGGGCTACACCTTC. This sequence encodes CASSQGSGWGYTF.